This is a list of T cell receptor beta chains from one sample in a study of T cell repertoires in cytomegalovirus infection. These receptors are not linked to any known antigen. TCRdb fed the reads into MiXCR, producing one record per CDR3 protein. The repertoire includes approximately 730,000 distinct CDR3 sequences, 30% to 40% of them detected once, and 18% sits in the top ten. This specimen was cultured PBMCs, taken from culture after CMV antigen stimulation. The receptors come from a human donor in good health (CMV status not recorded). Some clones in this sample may be carry-over from other donors' samples. CDR3s include the opening cysteine and the closing phenylalanine or tryptophan. Fields, in order: J gene, V gene, CDR3 protein.

j_gene: TRBJ1-1
v_gene: TRBV7-2
CDR3aa: CASSLKGGAEAFF

j_gene: TRBJ2-4
v_gene: TRBV28
CDR3aa: CASSLVLAKNIQYF

j_gene: TRBJ2-1
v_gene: TRBV12-3/TRBV12-4
CDR3aa: CASSLGASGGQQFF

j_gene: TRBJ1-5
v_gene: TRBV19
CDR3aa: CASSRGTNQPQHF

j_gene: TRBJ1-5
v_gene: TRBV5-3
CDR3aa: CASSPIPDRDLGQPQHF

j_gene: TRBJ2-7
v_gene: TRBV3-1
CDR3aa: CASSQALTSYEQYF

j_gene: TRBJ2-7
v_gene: TRBV2
CDR3aa: CASSVRQGIYEQYF

j_gene: TRBJ2-6
v_gene: TRBV19
CDR3aa: CASSGRETGANVLTF

j_gene: TRBJ1-1
v_gene: TRBV11-3
CDR3aa: CASSSDSGTEAFF

j_gene: TRBJ1-1
v_gene: TRBV7-2
CDR3aa: CASSPQGMNTEAFF

j_gene: TRBJ1-3
v_gene: TRBV7-2
CDR3aa: CASSLVLGVMGNTIYF

j_gene: TRBJ2-7
v_gene: TRBV7-6
CDR3aa: CASRSGQGGEQYF

j_gene: TRBJ1-3
v_gene: TRBV19
CDR3aa: CASRGRTGNTIYF

j_gene: TRBJ2-1
v_gene: TRBV20-1
CDR3aa: CSARALLAGVYNEQFF

j_gene: TRBJ2-5
v_gene: TRBV19
CDR3aa: CASSPARANARETQYF

j_gene: TRBJ1-2
v_gene: TRBV29-1
CDR3aa: CSVGSPDLYGYTF

j_gene: TRBJ1-6
v_gene: TRBV7-8
CDR3aa: CASSLARGHLSYNSPLHF

j_gene: TRBJ2-3
v_gene: TRBV15
CDR3aa: CATSRAALGADTQYF

j_gene: TRBJ2-1
v_gene: TRBV12-3/TRBV12-4
CDR3aa: CASSFGRAGEGSWVQFF

j_gene: TRBJ1-1
v_gene: TRBV18
CDR3aa: CASSPGFYTEAFF

j_gene: TRBJ1-6
v_gene: TRBV19
CDR3aa: CAARDYNSPLHF

j_gene: TRBJ2-3
v_gene: TRBV7-2
CDR3aa: CASSLAGTSVVTQYF

j_gene: TRBJ2-3
v_gene: TRBV6-5
CDR3aa: CASSYSPGGDTDTQYF

j_gene: TRBJ1-5
v_gene: TRBV6-1
CDR3aa: CASRPEGFLSNQPQHF

j_gene: TRBJ2-1
v_gene: TRBV7-2
CDR3aa: CASSFQTNEQFF

j_gene: TRBJ1-5
v_gene: TRBV27
CDR3aa: CASSWGQGSNQPQHF

j_gene: TRBJ2-3
v_gene: TRBV7-2
CDR3aa: CASSLFHGGGLAQYF

j_gene: TRBJ2-1
v_gene: TRBV7-2
CDR3aa: CASSLALGGPYNEQFF

j_gene: TRBJ2-3
v_gene: TRBV11-3
CDR3aa: CASRRDSNTDTQYF

j_gene: TRBJ1-1
v_gene: TRBV6-1
CDR3aa: CASSGTGHTEAFF

j_gene: TRBJ2-3
v_gene: TRBV7-8
CDR3aa: CASSLSVLAGGRTDTQYF

j_gene: TRBJ2-3
v_gene: TRBV15
CDR3aa: CATSTDRGSADTQYF

j_gene: TRBJ2-5
v_gene: TRBV6-1
CDR3aa: CASSLTGLAGAETQYF

j_gene: TRBJ2-7
v_gene: TRBV5-4
CDR3aa: CASSLSSGRSSEQYF

j_gene: TRBJ2-1
v_gene: TRBV2
CDR3aa: CASSVGSGEQFF

j_gene: TRBJ2-1
v_gene: TRBV5-1
CDR3aa: CASSMTSGRAGEQFF

j_gene: TRBJ1-1
v_gene: TRBV20-1
CDR3aa: CSGGEWGAEAFF

j_gene: TRBJ2-6
v_gene: TRBV4-3
CDR3aa: CASSQKWIVAGSGANVLTF

j_gene: TRBJ1-1
v_gene: TRBV12-3/TRBV12-4
CDR3aa: CASGEVRTEAFF

j_gene: TRBJ2-3
v_gene: TRBV7-6
CDR3aa: CASSLAPTDTQYF